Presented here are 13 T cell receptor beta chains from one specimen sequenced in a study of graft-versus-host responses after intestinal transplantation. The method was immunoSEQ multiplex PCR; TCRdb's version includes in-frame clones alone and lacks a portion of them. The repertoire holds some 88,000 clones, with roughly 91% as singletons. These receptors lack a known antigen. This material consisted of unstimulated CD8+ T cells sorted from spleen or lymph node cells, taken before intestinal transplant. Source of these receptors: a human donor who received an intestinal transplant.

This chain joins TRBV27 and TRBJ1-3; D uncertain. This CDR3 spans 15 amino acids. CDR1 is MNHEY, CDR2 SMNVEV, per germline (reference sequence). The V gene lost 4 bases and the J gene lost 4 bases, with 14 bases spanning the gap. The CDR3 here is CASSSLGRSGNTIYF. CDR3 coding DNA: TGTGCCAGCAGTTCCCTAGGCCGATCAGGAAACACCATATATTTT.

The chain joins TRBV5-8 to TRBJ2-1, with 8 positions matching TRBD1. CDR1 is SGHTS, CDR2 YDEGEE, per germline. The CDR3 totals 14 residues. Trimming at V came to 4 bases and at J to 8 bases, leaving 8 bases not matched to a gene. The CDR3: CASSAGTGGDEQFF. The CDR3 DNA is TGTGCCAGCAGCGCCGGGACAGGAGGCGATGAGCAGTTCTTC.

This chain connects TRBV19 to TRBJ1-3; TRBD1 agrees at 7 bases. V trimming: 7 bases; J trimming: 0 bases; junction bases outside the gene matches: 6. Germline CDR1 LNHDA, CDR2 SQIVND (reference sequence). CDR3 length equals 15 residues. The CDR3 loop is CASKGQASSGNTIYF. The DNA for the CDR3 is TGTGCCAGTAAAGGACAGGCGAGCTCTGGAAACACCATATATTTT.

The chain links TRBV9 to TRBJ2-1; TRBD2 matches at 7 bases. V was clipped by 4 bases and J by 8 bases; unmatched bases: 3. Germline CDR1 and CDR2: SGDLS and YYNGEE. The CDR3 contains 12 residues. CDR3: CASSSGGYEQFF. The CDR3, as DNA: TGTGCCAGCAGCTCGGGGGGATATGAGCAGTTCTTC. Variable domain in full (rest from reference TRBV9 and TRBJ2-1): DSGVTQTPKHLITATGQRVTLRCSPRSGDLSVYWYQQSLDQGLQFLIQYYNGEERAKGNILERFSAQQFPDLHSELNLSSLELGDSALYFCASSSGGYEQFFGPGTRLTVL.

The DNA for the CDR3 is TGTGCCAGCAGCTTGAGGGACAGGCCTGCAACTAATGAAAAACTGTTTTTT. Translated: CASSLRDRPATNEKLFF. The chain is built from TRBV11-2 and TRBJ1-4; 8 bases agree with TRBD1. CDR1 and CDR2 (germline): SGHAT, FQNNGV. The CDR3 extends over 17 amino acids. V trimming: 3 bases; J trimming: 0 bases; junction bases outside the gene matches: 6.

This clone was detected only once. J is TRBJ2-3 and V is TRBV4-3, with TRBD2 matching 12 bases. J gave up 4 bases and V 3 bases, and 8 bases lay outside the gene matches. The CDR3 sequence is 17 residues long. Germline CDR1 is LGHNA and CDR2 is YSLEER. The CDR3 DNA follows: TGCGCCAGCAGCCACGGGGGGCTAGCGGGGGGGCCAGATACGCAGTATTTT. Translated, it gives CASSHGGLAGGPDTQYF.

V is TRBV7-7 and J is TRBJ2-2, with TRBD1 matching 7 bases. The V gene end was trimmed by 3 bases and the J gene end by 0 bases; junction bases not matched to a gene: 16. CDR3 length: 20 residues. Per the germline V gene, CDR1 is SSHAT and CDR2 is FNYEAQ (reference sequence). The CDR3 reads CASSFSTGLGDPTNTGELFF. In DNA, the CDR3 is TGTGCCAGCAGCTTTTCGACAGGGCTCGGTGACCCGACGAACACCGGGGAGCTGTTTTTT.

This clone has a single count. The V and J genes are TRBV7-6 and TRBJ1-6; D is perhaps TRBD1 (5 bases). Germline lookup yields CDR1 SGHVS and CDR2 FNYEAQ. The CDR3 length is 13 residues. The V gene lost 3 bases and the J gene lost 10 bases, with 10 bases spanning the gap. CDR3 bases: TGTGCCAGCAGCTTGGGGGGGATCTCACCCCTCCACTTT. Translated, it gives CASSLGGISPLHF.

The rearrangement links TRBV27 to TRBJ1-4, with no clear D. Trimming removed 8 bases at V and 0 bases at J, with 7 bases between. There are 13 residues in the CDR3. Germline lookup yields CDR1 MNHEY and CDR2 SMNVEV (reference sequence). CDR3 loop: CASRGTTNEKLFF. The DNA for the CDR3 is TGTGCCAGCCGAGGGACAACTAATGAAAAACTGTTTTTT.

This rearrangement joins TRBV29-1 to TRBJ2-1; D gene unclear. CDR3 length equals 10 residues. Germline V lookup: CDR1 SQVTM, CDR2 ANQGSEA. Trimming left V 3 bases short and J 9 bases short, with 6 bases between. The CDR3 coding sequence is TGCAGCGTTGACCGGAGTGAGCAGTTCTTC. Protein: CSVDRSEQFF.

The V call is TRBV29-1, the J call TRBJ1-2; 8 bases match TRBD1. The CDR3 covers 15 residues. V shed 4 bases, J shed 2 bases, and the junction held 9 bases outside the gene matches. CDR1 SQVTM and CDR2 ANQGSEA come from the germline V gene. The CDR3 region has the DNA TGCAGCGTTGCCCCAGACAGGGGTTCCAACTATGGCTACACCTTC. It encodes CSVAPDRGSNYGYTF.

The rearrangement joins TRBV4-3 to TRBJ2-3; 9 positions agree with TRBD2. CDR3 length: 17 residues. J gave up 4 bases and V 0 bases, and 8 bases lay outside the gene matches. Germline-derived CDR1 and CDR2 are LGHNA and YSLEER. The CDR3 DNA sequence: TGCGCCAGCAGCCAAGAGGTCGGCGGGGGGGTCTCAGATACGCAGTATTTT. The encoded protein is CASSQEVGGGVSDTQYF.

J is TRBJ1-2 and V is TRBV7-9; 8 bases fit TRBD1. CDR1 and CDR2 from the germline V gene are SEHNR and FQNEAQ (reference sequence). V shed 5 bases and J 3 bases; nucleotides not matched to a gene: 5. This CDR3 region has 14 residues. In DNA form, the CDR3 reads TGTGCCAGCAGCCTACTGGACAGGGACTATGGCTACACCTTC. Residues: CASSLLDRDYGYTF.